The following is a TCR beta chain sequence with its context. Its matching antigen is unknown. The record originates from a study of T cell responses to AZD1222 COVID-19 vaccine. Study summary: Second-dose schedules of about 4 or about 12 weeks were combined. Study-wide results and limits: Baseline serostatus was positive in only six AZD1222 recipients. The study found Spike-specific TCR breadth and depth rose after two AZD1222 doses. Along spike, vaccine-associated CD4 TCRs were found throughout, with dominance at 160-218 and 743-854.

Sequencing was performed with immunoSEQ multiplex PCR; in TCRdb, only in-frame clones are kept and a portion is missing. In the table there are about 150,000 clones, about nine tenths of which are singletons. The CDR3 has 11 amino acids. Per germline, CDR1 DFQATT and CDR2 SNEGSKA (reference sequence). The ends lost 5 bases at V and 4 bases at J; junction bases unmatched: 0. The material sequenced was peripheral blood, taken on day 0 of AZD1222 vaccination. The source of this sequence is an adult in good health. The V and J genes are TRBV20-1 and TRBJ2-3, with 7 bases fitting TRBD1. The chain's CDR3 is CSAQGADTQYF. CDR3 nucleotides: TGCAGTGCTCAGGGGGCAGATACGCAGTATTTT.